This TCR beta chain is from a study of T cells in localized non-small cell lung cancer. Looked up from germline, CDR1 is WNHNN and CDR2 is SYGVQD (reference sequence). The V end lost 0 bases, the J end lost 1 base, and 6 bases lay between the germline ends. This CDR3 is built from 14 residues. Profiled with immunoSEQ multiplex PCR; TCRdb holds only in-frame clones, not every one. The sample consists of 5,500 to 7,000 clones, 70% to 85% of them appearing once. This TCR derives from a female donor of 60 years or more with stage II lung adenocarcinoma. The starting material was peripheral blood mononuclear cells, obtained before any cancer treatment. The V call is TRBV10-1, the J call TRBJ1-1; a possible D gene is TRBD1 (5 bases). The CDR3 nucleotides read TGCGCCAGCAGTGAGTCGGGGGGGAACACTGAAGCTTTCTTT. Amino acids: CASSESGGNTEAFF.